The 23 T cell receptor beta chains reported below all come from one sample, sequenced in a study of somatic mutations in cytotoxic T cells in rheumatoid arthritis. Profiled with immunoSEQ multiplex PCR; TCRdb holds only in-frame clones, not every one. This table has some 38,000 clones, approximately 84% appearing once. The sequenced sample consisted of CD8+ T cells sorted from blood. All receptors come from a man between 35 and 55 years old in good health.

This chain links TRBV10-3 with TRBJ2-7, with TRBD2 identical over 9 bases. Germline V CDR1 and CDR2: ENHRY, SYGVKD. This CDR3 spans 15 amino acids. Trimming at V came to 6 bases and at J to 6 bases, leaving 12 bases not matched to a gene. CDR3 in amino acids: CAIRTAGGGLGEQYF. The DNA for the CDR3 is TGTGCCATCAGGACAGCGGGAGGTGGGCTCGGCGAGCAGTACTTC.

The rearrangement joins TRBV5-1 to TRBJ2-7, with 7 positions matching TRBD1. The CDR3 is 14 amino acids. J lost 3 bases, V lost 3 bases, and 6 bases had no gene match. In germline, CDR1 is SGHRS, CDR2 YFSETQ. The CDR3 loop reads CASSSTGSHYEQYF. Written as DNA, the CDR3 is TGCGCCAGCAGCTCGACAGGGTCCCACTACGAGCAGTACTTC.

V is TRBV4-3 and J is TRBJ2-3, with TRBD2 matching 12 bases. The CDR3 sequence is 19 residues long. Germline-derived CDR1 and CDR2 are LGHNA and YSLEER. After removal of 0 bases from V and 4 bases from J, the junction contained 11 bases not matched to a gene. In DNA, the CDR3 is TGCGCCAGCAGCCAAGAACTGACGACTAGCGGGAGCTGGGCAGATACGCAGTATTTT. This gives the protein CASSQELTTSGSWADTQYF.

The genes are TRBV30 and TRBJ2-2; D ambiguous. The CDR3 is 13 residues long. Trimming shortened V by 5 bases and J by 0 bases, and 7 bases separated the two germline ends. Germline assignment: CDR1 GTSNPN and CDR2 SVGIG (reference sequence). The CDR3 bases are TGTGCCTGGGCACTCCCGAACACCGGGGAGCTGTTTTTT. Protein product: CAWALPNTGELFF.

This chain connects TRBV27 to TRBJ2-3; TRBD2 aligns across 13 bases. Trimming at V came to 4 bases and at J to 0 bases, leaving 1 base not matched to a gene. The CDR3 has 16 residues. Germline V gene sequence: CDR1 MNHEY, CDR2 SMNVEV (reference sequence). The CDR3: CASSSGLAGSTDTQYF. CDR3 nucleotides: TGTGCCAGCAGTTCGGGACTAGCGGGAAGCACAGATACGCAGTATTTT.

The rearrangement links TRBV27 to TRBJ2-7; 11 bases are shared with TRBD2. This CDR3 is built from 18 residues. After removal of 3 bases from V and 2 bases from J, the junction contained 12 bases not matched to a gene. CDR1 is MNHEY and CDR2 is SMNVEV in the germline V gene (reference sequence). The DNA of the CDR3 is TGTGCCAGCAGTTTCGAAGGGACTAGCGGCTCTAGGCCCTACGAGCAGTACTTC. Translation gives CASSFEGTSGSRPYEQYF.

This chain joins TRBV27 and TRBJ2-7; TRBD1 agrees at 7 bases. Germline trimming cut 3 bases from V and 4 bases from J; bases unmatched to any gene: 12. The CDR3 totals 16 residues. The germline CDR1 and CDR2 sequences are MNHEY and SMNVEV (reference sequence). The CDR3 bases are TGTGCCAGCAGTTTTAAAGGGGGCTACGTCGGGTACGAGCAGTACTTC. This encodes CASSFKGGYVGYEQYF.

The genes are TRBV9 and TRBJ2-2, with 8 bases identical to TRBD2. The V segment lost 3 bases and the J segment 5 bases; nucleotides outside the gene matches: 3. Per germline, CDR1 SGDLS and CDR2 YYNGEE. The CDR3 extends over 14 amino acids. The CDR3 loop reads CASSARGGTGELFF. The CDR3 DNA sequence: TGTGCCAGCAGCGCCCGGGGGGGTACCGGGGAGCTGTTTTTT.

This chain links TRBV28 with TRBJ2-5; 11 positions match TRBD2. The J segment lost 4 bases and the V segment lost 6 bases, leaving 7 bases of the junction unmatched. The CDR3 runs 15 residues. Germline V lookup: CDR1 MDHEN, CDR2 SYDVKM. CDR3 residues: CASSPSLAGGETQYF. CDR3 DNA sequence: TGTGCCAGCAGCCCTTCTCTAGCGGGAGGAGAGACCCAGTACTTC.

The V and J genes are TRBV4-3 and TRBJ2-2; maybe TRBD2 (6 bases). The germline V gene encodes CDR1 LGHNA and CDR2 YSLEER. V was cut by 0 bases and J by 9 bases, with 14 bases left in between. The CDR3 is 15 amino acids. CDR3 in DNA: TGCGCCAGCAGCCAAGATGGGTCGGGAGTCCGGGAGCTGTTTTTT. As protein: CASSQDGSGVRELFF.

The count of this clone is one. V usage is TRBV28 and J usage is TRBJ2-1, with 10 bases fitting TRBD2. The germline V gene has CDR1 MDHEN and CDR2 SYDVKM. Trimming took 9 bases from V and 10 from J; bases not matched to a gene: 12. The CDR3 runs to 14 residues. The CDR3 sequence is CASETSGWGGEQFF. Here the CDR3 DNA reads TGTGCCAGTGAGACTAGCGGGTGGGGAGGGGAGCAGTTCTTC.

The V and J genes are TRBV6-1 and TRBJ1-5; D remains unclear. This CDR3 region has 14 residues. Germline-derived CDR1 and CDR2 are MNHNS and SASEGT. V lost 7 bases to trimming and J lost 0 bases, with 10 bases between them. The CDR3 loop is CASKAGHSNQPQHF. The CDR3, as DNA: TGTGCCAGCAAAGCCGGGCATAGCAATCAGCCCCAGCATTTT.

The chain couples TRBV6-5 to TRBJ2-5, with TRBD2 identical over 13 bases. The CDR3 is made up of 16 amino acids. V shed 0 bases and J 3 bases; nucleotides not matched to a gene: 1. Germline V gene data show CDR1 as MNHEY and CDR2 as SVGAGI. The DNA of the CDR3 is TGTGCCAGCAGTTACTCGGGGACTAGCGGGGAAGAGACCCAGTACTTC. This codes for CASSYSGTSGEETQYF.

The chain has TRBV7-9 and TRBJ2-7, with a tentative D call TRBD1 (5 bases). Per germline, CDR1 SEHNR and CDR2 FQNEAQ (reference sequence). The CDR3 is made up of 14 amino acids. V lost 4 bases to trimming and J lost 3 bases, with 13 bases between them. The chain's CDR3 is CASSYAPQGYEQYF. CDR3 nucleotide sequence: TGTGCCAGCAGCTATGCCCCCCAGGGCTACGAGCAGTACTTC.

This chain joins TRBV6-5 and TRBJ2-2; D remains ambiguous. V was cut by 2 bases and J by 2 bases, with 6 bases left in between. Germline CDR1 MNHEY, CDR2 SVGAGI. The CDR3 has 14 amino acids. CDR3 sequence: CASSYGHNTGELFF. Here the CDR3 DNA reads TGTGCCAGCAGTTACGGCCACAACACCGGGGAGCTGTTTTTT.

The chain combines TRBV29-1 with TRBJ1-1; possible D gene TRBD1, 5 bases. The germline V gene has CDR1 SQVTM and CDR2 ANQGSEA. The V gene lost 0 bases and the J gene lost 10 bases, with 15 bases spanning the gap. This CDR3 contains 13 residues. CDR3 sequence reads: CSVEDSGDGAAFF. CDR3 DNA sequence: TGCAGCGTTGAAGATTCGGGGGATGGTGCAGCTTTCTTT.

In its sample, this clone was seen a few times. This rearrangement joins TRBV6-5 to TRBJ2-3; 8 nucleotides align to TRBD1. V lost 6 bases and J lost 3; bases outside the gene matches: 8. CDR3 length: 15 amino acids. Germline V gives CDR1 MNHEY, CDR2 SVGAGI. DNA for the CDR3: TGTGCCAGCAGCCCCGGGACAGGCCATACAGATACGCAGTATTTT. Its protein product is CASSPGTGHTDTQYF.

The chain combines TRBV14 with TRBJ2-3, with 9 nucleotides matching TRBD1. V gave up 0 bases and J gave up 4 bases; unmatched junction bases: 11. The germline V gene encodes CDR1 SGHDN and CDR2 FVKESK. The CDR3 is made up of 18 amino acids. In DNA form, the CDR3 reads TGTGCCAGCAGCCAAGATTCGGGGACAGGGCGATTTGCAGATACGCAGTATTTT. It encodes CASSQDSGTGRFADTQYF.

This clone showed up just a few times. The V call is TRBV28, the J call TRBJ1-2; D not resolved. This CDR3 has 11 amino acids. Germline V CDR1 and CDR2: MDHEN, SYDVKM. V was shortened by 5 bases and J by 5 bases, with 6 bases between the two germline ends. The CDR3 sequence is CASSRVYGYTF. The DNA for the CDR3 is TGTGCCAGCAGTCGTGTATATGGCTACACCTTC.

This sequence joins TRBV5-6 and TRBJ2-7, with D hard to call. Trimming took off 0 bases at V and 0 bases at J, with 10 bases between the two ends. The CDR3 consists of 15 residues. Per the germline V gene, CDR1 is SGHDT and CDR2 is YYEEEE. CDR3: CASSLGTVGSYEQYF. The DNA for the CDR3 is TGTGCCAGCAGCTTGGGGACGGTGGGCTCCTACGAGCAGTACTTC.

This chain uses TRBV28 with TRBJ2-7; D gene ambiguous. Germline values: CDR1 MDHEN, CDR2 SYDVKM. This CDR3 region has 18 residues. V was pared by 3 bases and J by 12 bases, with 33 bases between. CDR3 nucleotide sequence: TGTGCCAGCAGTTTTACCGCGAGTAGCTGGCTAGGTCCGATCGGACCGTACTTC. The encoded protein is CASSFTASSWLGPIGPYF.

V usage is TRBV2 and J usage is TRBJ2-7; D is uncertain. The CDR3 loop spans 13 amino acids. Trimming removed 10 bases at V and 0 bases at J, with 13 bases between. In germline, CDR1 is SNHLY, CDR2 FYNNEI. The CDR3 sequence: CATTRPDSYEQYF. CDR3 in DNA: TGTGCCACGACCCGTCCGGACTCCTACGAGCAGTACTTC.

V usage is TRBV4-1 and J usage is TRBJ2-7, with 9 positions matching TRBD2. CDR3 length: 18 amino acids. Germline CDR1 MGHRA, CDR2 YSYEKL. Losses at the gene ends were 2 bases for V and 2 bases for J; bases not matched to a gene: 13. The CDR3 region is CASSQFPRGASGAYEQYF. Written as DNA, the CDR3 is TGCGCCAGCAGCCAATTTCCTAGAGGGGCTAGCGGGGCCTACGAGCAGTACTTC.